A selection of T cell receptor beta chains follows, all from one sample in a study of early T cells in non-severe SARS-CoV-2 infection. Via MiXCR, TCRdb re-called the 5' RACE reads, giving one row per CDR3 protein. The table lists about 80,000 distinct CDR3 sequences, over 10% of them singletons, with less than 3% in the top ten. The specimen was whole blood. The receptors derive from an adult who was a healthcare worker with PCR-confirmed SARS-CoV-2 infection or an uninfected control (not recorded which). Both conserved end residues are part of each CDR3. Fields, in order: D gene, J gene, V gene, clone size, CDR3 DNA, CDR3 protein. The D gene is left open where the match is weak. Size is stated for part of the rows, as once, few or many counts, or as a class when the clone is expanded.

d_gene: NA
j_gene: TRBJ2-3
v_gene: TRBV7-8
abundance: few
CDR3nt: TGTGCCAGCAGCCGCTCTCTGGCGCAGTATTTT
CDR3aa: CASSRSLAQYF

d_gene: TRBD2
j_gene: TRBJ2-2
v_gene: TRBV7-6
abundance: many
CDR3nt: TGTGCCAGCAGCACAATCCCTAGCGGGGGAGGAACCGGGGAGCTGTTTTTT
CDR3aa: CASSTIPSGGGTGELFF

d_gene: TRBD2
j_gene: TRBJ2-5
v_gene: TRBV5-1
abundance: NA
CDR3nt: TGCGCCAGCAGCTTGCCCGGGACTAGCGGCCAAGAGACCCAGTACTTC
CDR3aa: CASSLPGTSGQETQYF

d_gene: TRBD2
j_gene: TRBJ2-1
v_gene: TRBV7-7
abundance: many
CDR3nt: TGTGCTAGCAGCTTATCGGCGGGAGGGGGAGGGAATGAGCAGTTCTTC
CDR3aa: CASSLSAGGGGNEQFF

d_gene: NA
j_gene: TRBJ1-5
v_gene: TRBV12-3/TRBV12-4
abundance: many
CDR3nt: TGTGCCAGCAGCCTTAGCCTAGGGCAGGGAAATCAGCCCCAGCATTTT
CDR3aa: CASSLSLGQGNQPQHF

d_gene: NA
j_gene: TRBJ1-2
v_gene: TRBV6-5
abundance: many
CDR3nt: TGTGCCAGCAGGACACCGGGGGGACCTGGCTACACCTTC
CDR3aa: CASRTPGGPGYTF

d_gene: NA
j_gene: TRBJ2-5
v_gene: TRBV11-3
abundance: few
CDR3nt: TGTGCCAGCAGCCTCGCGAGGGGGGACGGGGAGACCCAGTACTTC
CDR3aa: CASSLARGDGETQYF

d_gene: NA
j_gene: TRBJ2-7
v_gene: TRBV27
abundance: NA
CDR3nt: TGTGCCAGCAGCCCTGGCCTAGCCGGTTGGCAGTACTTC
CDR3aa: CASSPGLAGWQYF

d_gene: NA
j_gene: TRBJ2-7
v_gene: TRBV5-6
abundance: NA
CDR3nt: TGTGCCAGCAGCTACGGACAGAGTTATTTCGAGCAGTACTTC
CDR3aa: CASSYGQSYFEQYF

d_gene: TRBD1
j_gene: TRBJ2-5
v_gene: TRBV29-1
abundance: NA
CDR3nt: TGCAGCGTTAAGACAGGGTCAGAGACCCAGTACTTC
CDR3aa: CSVKTGSETQYF

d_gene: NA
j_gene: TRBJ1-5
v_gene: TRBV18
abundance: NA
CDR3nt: TGTGCCAGCTCGTCCGGGATCGGTCAGCCCCAGCATTTT
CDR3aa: CASSSGIGQPQHF

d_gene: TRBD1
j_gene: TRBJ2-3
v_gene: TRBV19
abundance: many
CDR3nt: TGTGCCAGTGGACAGGGCAGCGGGGATACGCAGTATTTT
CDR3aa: CASGQGSGDTQYF

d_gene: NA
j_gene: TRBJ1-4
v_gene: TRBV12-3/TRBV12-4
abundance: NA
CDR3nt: TGTGCCAGCAGTTTTGATTGGGGAACCTTTAATGAAAAACTGTTTTTT
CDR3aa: CASSFDWGTFNEKLFF

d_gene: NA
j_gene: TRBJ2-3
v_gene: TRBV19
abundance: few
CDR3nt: TGTGCCAGTAGTATAACCGGGACTAGCACAGATACGCAGTATTTT
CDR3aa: CASSITGTSTDTQYF

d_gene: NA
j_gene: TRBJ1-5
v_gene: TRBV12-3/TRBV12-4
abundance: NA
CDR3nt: TGTGCCAGCAGTACAGGGTATCAGCCCCAGCATTTT
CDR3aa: CASSTGYQPQHF

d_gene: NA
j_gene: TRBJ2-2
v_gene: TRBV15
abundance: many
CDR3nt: TGTGCCACCAGCAGTTACACGAACACCGGGGAGCTGTTTTTT
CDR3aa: CATSSYTNTGELFF

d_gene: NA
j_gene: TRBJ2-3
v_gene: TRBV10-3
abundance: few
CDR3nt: TGTGCCATCAGTGAGTCAGGGCGGGGAAGCACAGATACGCAGTATTTT
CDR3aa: CAISESGRGSTDTQYF